One and the same sample provided the 27 T cell receptor beta chains below, sequenced in a study of graft-versus-host responses after intestinal transplantation. These TCRs' antigens remain unknown. Method: immunoSEQ multiplex PCR; TCRdb's copy keeps in-frame clones and lacks some. The table includes about 120,000 clones, 90% detected once. This sample comprised unstimulated CD4+ T cells sorted from spleen or lymph node cells, obtained before intestinal transplant. All receptors derive from a human donor who received an intestinal transplant.

The chain has TRBV2 and TRBJ1-1; 7 bases align to TRBD1. Germline V gene data show CDR1 as SNHLY and CDR2 as FYNNEI. The CDR3 loop spans 14 amino acids. Trimming took 6 bases from V and 0 from J; bases not matched to a gene: 4. The CDR3 is CASRRDRMNTEAFF. In DNA form, the CDR3 reads TGTGCCAGCAGACGGGACAGAATGAACACTGAAGCTTTCTTT.

This chain links TRBV28 with TRBJ2-3; tentatively, D is TRBD2 (7 bases). The V and J ends lost 5 bases and 6 bases respectively, with 24 bases between them. The CDR3 length is 17 residues. Germline CDR1 is MDHEN and CDR2 is SYDVKM. The CDR3 DNA reads TGTGCCAGCAGTCCGCTGGTTAGCGTAGGGGGGGAGGATACGCAGTATTTT. It codes for CASSPLVSVGGEDTQYF.

This clone was observed a few times. The rearrangement links TRBV5-6 to TRBJ1-2, with a tentative D call TRBD1 (5 bases). The germline V gene has CDR1 SGHDT and CDR2 YYEEEE. The CDR3 has 14 amino acids. Trimming cost V 4 bases and J 8 bases, with 18 bases left between them. The DNA of the CDR3 is TGTGCCAGCAGCCTCGAAGGGACTCAGGCAGGCTACACCTTC. Translation: CASSLEGTQAGYTF.

A single count supports this clone. The V and J genes are TRBV5-5 and TRBJ2-5; 7 nucleotides agree with TRBD2. With the DNA end fitting TRBJ2-7 better, the J assignment may be wrong. The CDR3 extends over 18 amino acids. The germline CDR1 and CDR2 sequences are SGHKS and YYEKEE (reference sequence). The CDR3, as DNA: TGTGCCAGCAGCTTGGAGGGCGCAGGGAGGGCAAGCTCCTACGAGCAGTACTTC. This translates into CASSLEGAGRASSYEQYF.

The CDR3, as DNA: TGTGCCAGTAGTTCCGGACAGGGGCGGAGGGGCCAGCCCCAGCATTTT. Translation gives CASSSGQGRRGQPQHF. J is TRBJ1-5 and V is TRBV19; TRBD1 aligns across 9 bases. The CDR3 is 16 residues long. Per germline, CDR1 LNHDA and CDR2 SQIVND (reference sequence). The V segment lost 5 bases and the J segment 7 bases; nucleotides outside the gene matches: 12.

The J gene is TRBJ2-1, the V gene TRBV28, with TRBD2 identical over 14 bases. The CDR3 sequence is 13 residues long. Looked up from germline, CDR1 is MDHEN and CDR2 is SYDVKM. Trimming took 10 bases from V and 8 from J; bases not matched to a gene: 4. The CDR3 region has the DNA TGTGCCACCCGGACTAGCGGGGGGCATGAGCAGTTCTTC. Amino acids: CATRTSGGHEQFF. Full variable domain (missing parts from reference TRBV28 and TRBJ2-1): DVKVTQSSRYLVKRTGEKVFLECVQDMDHENMFWYRQDPGLGLRLIYFSYDVKMKEKGDIPEGYSVSREKKERFSLILESASTNQTSMYLCATRTSGGHEQFFGPGTRLTVL.

This clone was seen only once. The chain joins TRBV5-4 to TRBJ2-7; 7 bases match TRBD2. The J segment lost 3 bases and the V segment lost 4 bases, leaving 4 bases of the junction unmatched. Per germline, CDR1 SGHNT and CDR2 YYREEE (reference sequence). The CDR3 spans 13 residues. As DNA, the CDR3 is TGTGCCAGCAGCCCTTCTAGCGGCTACGAGCAGTACTTC. It yields the protein CASSPSSGYEQYF.

This rearrangement joins TRBV27 to TRBJ2-1, with TRBD2 matching 9 bases. V was clipped by 0 bases and J by 6 bases; unmatched bases: 3. Germline V lookup: CDR1 MNHEY, CDR2 SMNVEV (reference sequence). CDR3 length: 15 residues. The CDR3 coding sequence is TGTGCCAGCAGTTTATCCGCGGGAGGGAGCAATGAGCAGTTCTTC. Translation: CASSLSAGGSNEQFF.

The chain joins TRBV5-1 to TRBJ2-3, with 7 bases fitting TRBD1. Germline-derived CDR1 and CDR2 are SGHRS and YFSETQ. With V trimmed by 0 bases and J by 6 bases, 10 bases remained unmatched. The CDR3 runs to 16 residues. The CDR3 sequence: CASSLADRAVGDTQYF. The CDR3 bases are TGCGCCAGCAGCTTGGCTGACAGGGCAGTAGGGGATACGCAGTATTTT.

The V and J genes are TRBV19 and TRBJ2-7; 10 bases line up with TRBD1. The CDR3 sequence is 15 residues long. V lost 6 bases to trimming and J lost 5 bases; unmatched junction nucleotides: 10. CDR1 is LNHDA and CDR2 is SQIVND in the germline V gene (reference sequence). The CDR3 nucleotides are TGTGCCAGTAGACTCGGACAGGGGGAAGTTGACGAGCAGTACTTC. This translates into CASRLGQGEVDEQYF.

The genes are TRBV2 and TRBJ2-2; 9 positions match TRBD1. V dropped 1 base and J dropped 7; count of bases not matched to a gene: 4. Looked up from germline, CDR1 is SNHLY and CDR2 is FYNNEI. The CDR3 is 15 amino acids. This CDR3 is CASSEEGQGRGELFF. In DNA, the CDR3 is TGTGCCAGCAGTGAAGAGGGACAGGGCCGCGGGGAGCTGTTTTTT.

The J gene is TRBJ2-5, the V gene TRBV6-6; D is unclear. The DNA matches TRBJ2-7 better at its end, which makes the J call doubtful. CDR3 length: 12 residues. Germline CDR1 MNHNY, CDR2 SVGAGI (reference sequence). The CDR3 nucleotides are TGTGCCAGCAGTTACCGTCAAAGCGAGCAGTACTTC. Protein product: CASSYRQSEQYF.

The rearrangement joins TRBV5-6 to TRBJ1-6; D possibly corresponds to TRBD1 (5 bases). The CDR3 is made up of 16 amino acids. Germline lookup yields CDR1 SGHDT and CDR2 YYEEEE. The V end lost 0 bases, the J end lost 8 bases, and 15 bases lay between the germline ends. For the CDR3, the DNA is TGTGCCAGCAGCTTGGTGTTGGGGGGGTCGGATTCACCCCTCCACTTT. Translation: CASSLVLGGSDSPLHF.

This chain joins TRBV30 and TRBJ2-7; D is perhaps TRBD2 (5 bases). Germline loops: CDR1 GTSNPN, CDR2 SVGIG (reference sequence). Between the trimmed V and J ends, which lost 4 bases and 4 bases, there was a span of 11 bases. The CDR3 covers 12 residues. DNA for the CDR3: TGTGCCTGGAAGCGGCGAGGGTACGAGCAGTACTTC. Translated: CAWKRRGYEQYF.

The CDR3 coding sequence is TGTGCCAGCACTGTCAGAGCGAACTCTGGAAACACCATATATTTT. The encoded protein is CASTVRANSGNTIYF. The rearrangement uses TRBV6-6 and TRBJ1-3; D call uncertain. Germline V lookup: CDR1 MNHNY, CDR2 SVGAGI (reference sequence). The V and J ends lost 7 bases and 0 bases respectively, with 13 bases between them. CDR3 length: 15 residues.

The CDR3 sequence: CAWSVDRPYGYTF. For the CDR3, the DNA is TGTGCCTGGAGTGTAGACAGGCCCTATGGCTACACCTTC. This chain joins TRBV30 and TRBJ1-2, with a weak D call TRBD1 (6 bases). CDR1 GTSNPN and CDR2 SVGIG come from the germline V gene (reference sequence). Deletions cut 0 bases from V and 4 bases from J, with 9 bases between. This CDR3 is built from 13 residues. The whole variable domain, remainder taken from reference TRBV30 and TRBJ1-2, is SQTIHQWPATLVQPVGSPLSLECTVEGTSNPNLYWYRQAAGRGLQLLFYSVGIGQISSEVPQNLSASRPQDRQFILSSKKLLLSDSGFYLCAWSVDRPYGYTFGSGTRLTVV.

The rearrangement joins TRBV6-5 to TRBJ2-3; D is possibly TRBD1 (5 bases). This CDR3 is built from 14 residues. Per the germline V gene, CDR1 is MNHEY and CDR2 is SVGAGI. V was clipped by 6 bases and J by 10 bases, with 20 bases between them. DNA of the CDR3: TGTGCCAGCAGGACGACAGAGAGGCTTGAGGCGCAGTATTTT. Protein sequence: CASRTTERLEAQYF.

The chain joins TRBV28 to TRBJ2-2; the D gene is possibly TRBD1 (6 bases). With 3 bases removed from V and 1 base from J, the gap between germline ends came to 9 bases. Germline values: CDR1 MDHEN, CDR2 SYDVKM. CDR3 length: 15 residues. The CDR3 loop is CASSFPRGNTGELFF. The CDR3 DNA sequence: TGTGCCAGCAGTTTCCCCAGGGGGAACACCGGGGAGCTGTTTTTT.

The chain combines TRBV2 with TRBJ1-4, with TRBD1 matching 11 bases. V lost 8 bases and J lost 11; bases outside the gene matches: 10. The CDR3 is made up of 14 amino acids. Per germline, CDR1 SNHLY and CDR2 FYNNEI. The CDR3 DNA sequence: TGTGCCAGCGATATCGGACAGGGGGCTGGGAAACTGTTTTTT. Translation: CASDIGQGAGKLFF.

The chain is built from TRBV7-8 and TRBJ1-5; D not resolved. V was shortened by 4 bases and J by 8 bases, with 9 bases between the two germline ends. The germline gives CDR1 SGHVS, CDR2 FQNEAQ. The CDR3 totals 12 residues. The DNA of the CDR3 is TGTGCCAGCAGCTCCCCGTTTGAGCCCCAGCATTTT. Protein product: CASSSPFEPQHF.

The chain employs TRBV7-2 and TRBJ1-4, with 7 bases fitting TRBD1. After removal of 5 bases from V and 12 bases from J, the junction contained 9 bases not matched to a gene. Germline CDR1 is SGHTA and CDR2 is FQGNSA. The CDR3 has 13 amino acids. The chain's CDR3 is CASSPDRVRELFF. As DNA, the CDR3 is TGTGCCAGCAGCCCCGACAGGGTTCGAGAACTGTTTTTT.

The chain recombines TRBV5-1 with TRBJ1-3; TRBD1 is a possible D gene (5 bases). V lost 2 bases and J 0 bases, leaving 15 bases between the germline ends. This CDR3 has 17 residues. The germline gives CDR1 SGHRS, CDR2 YFSETQ. As DNA, the CDR3 is TGCGCCAGCAGCTTTATGGCGGGGACGAGCTCTGGAAACACCATATATTTT. As protein: CASSFMAGTSSGNTIYF. Based on the CDR3 plus reference TRBV5-1 and TRBJ1-3, the full variable domain is KAGVTQTPRYLIKTRGQQVTLSCSPISGHRSVSWYQQTPGQGLQFLFEYFSETQRNKGNFPGRFSGRQFSNSRSEMNVSTLELGDSALYLCASSFMAGTSSGNTIYFGEGSWLTVV.

This clone was picked up a small number of times. The V and J genes are TRBV30 and TRBJ1-1, with D unresolved. The CDR3 is 13 amino acids. The germline V and J ends were trimmed by 2 bases and 1 base, with 8 bases remaining between them. The V gene's germline CDR1 is GTSNPN and CDR2 SVGIG (reference sequence). The CDR3 sequence: CAWSLAGNTEAFF. For the CDR3, the DNA is TGTGCCTGGAGTTTGGCAGGGAACACTGAAGCTTTCTTT.

The chain couples TRBV10-1 to TRBJ2-1; 7 nucleotides line up with TRBD1. Germline lookup yields CDR1 WNHNN and CDR2 SYGVQD (reference sequence). Unmatched junction bases numbered 6, after V lost 3 bases and J lost 7 bases. This CDR3 is 14 amino acids long. The CDR3: CASSEGGRTNEQFF. The CDR3 DNA reads as TGCGCCAGCAGTGAAGGGGGCCGTACTAATGAGCAGTTCTTC.

The chain employs TRBV28 and TRBJ2-2, with a weak D call TRBD1 (6 bases). The CDR3 covers 15 residues. The V end lost 6 bases, the J end lost 2 bases, and 13 bases lay between the germline ends. Germline CDR1 is MDHEN and CDR2 is SYDVKM. CDR3 amino acids: CASSTGTTNTGELFF. Written as DNA, the CDR3 is TGTGCCAGCAGCACCGGGACAACTAACACCGGGGAGCTGTTTTTT.

The rearrangement links TRBV27 to TRBJ2-1, with TRBD2 matching 11 bases. Losses at the gene ends were 4 bases for V and 4 bases for J; bases not matched to a gene: 9. Germline loops: CDR1 MNHEY, CDR2 SMNVEV (reference sequence). The CDR3 consists of 17 residues. The CDR3 DNA is TGTGCCAGCAGTTCCCTTACTAGCGGGAGAAGGTACAATGAGCAGTTCTTC. Translated, it gives CASSSLTSGRRYNEQFF.

This chain uses TRBV27 with TRBJ1-2, with D possibly being TRBD1 (5 bases). This CDR3 contains 13 residues. The germline V gene encodes CDR1 MNHEY and CDR2 SMNVEV (reference sequence). The V and J ends lost 6 bases and 4 bases respectively, with 12 bases between them. CDR3 amino acids: CASSRQPFYGYTF. CDR3 DNA sequence: TGTGCCAGCAGCCGACAGCCCTTCTATGGCTACACCTTC.